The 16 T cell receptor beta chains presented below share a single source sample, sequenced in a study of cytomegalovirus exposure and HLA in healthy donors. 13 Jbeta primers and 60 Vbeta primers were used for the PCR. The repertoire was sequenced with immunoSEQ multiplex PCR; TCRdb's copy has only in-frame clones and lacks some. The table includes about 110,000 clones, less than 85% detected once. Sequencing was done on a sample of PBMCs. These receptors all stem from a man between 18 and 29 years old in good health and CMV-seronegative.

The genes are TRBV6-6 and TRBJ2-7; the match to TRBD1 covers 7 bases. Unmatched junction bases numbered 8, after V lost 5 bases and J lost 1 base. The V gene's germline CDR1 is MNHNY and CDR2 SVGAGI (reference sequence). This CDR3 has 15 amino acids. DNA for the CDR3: TGTGCCAGCAGTCCCCCCGAGACAGGGTCCTACGAGCAGTACTTC. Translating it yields CASSPPETGSYEQYF.

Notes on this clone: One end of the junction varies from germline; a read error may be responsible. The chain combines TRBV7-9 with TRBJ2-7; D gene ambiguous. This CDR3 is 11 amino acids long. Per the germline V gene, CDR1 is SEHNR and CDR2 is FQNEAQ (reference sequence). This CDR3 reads CSSSSTYEQYF. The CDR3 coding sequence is TGTTCCAGCAGCTCCACCTACGAGCAGTACTTC.

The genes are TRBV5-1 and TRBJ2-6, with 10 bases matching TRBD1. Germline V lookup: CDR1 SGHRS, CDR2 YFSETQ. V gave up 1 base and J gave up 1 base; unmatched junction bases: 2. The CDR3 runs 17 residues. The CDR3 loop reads CASSLRDRGSGANVLTF. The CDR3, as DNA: TGCGCCAGCAGCTTGCGGGACAGGGGATCTGGGGCCAACGTCCTGACTTTC.

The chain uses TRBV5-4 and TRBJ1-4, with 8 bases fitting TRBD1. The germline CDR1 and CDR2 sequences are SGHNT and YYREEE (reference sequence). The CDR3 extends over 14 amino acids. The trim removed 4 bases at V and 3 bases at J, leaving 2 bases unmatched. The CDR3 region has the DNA TGTGCCAGCAGCCCGGGACAGGCTAATGAAAAACTGTTTTTT. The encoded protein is CASSPGQANEKLFF.

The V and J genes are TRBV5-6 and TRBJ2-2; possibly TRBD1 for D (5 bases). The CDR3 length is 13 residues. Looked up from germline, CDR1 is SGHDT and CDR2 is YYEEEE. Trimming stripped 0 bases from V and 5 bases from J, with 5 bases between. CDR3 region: CASSLGQTGELFF. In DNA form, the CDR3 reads TGTGCCAGCAGCTTGGGACAGACCGGGGAGCTGTTTTTT.

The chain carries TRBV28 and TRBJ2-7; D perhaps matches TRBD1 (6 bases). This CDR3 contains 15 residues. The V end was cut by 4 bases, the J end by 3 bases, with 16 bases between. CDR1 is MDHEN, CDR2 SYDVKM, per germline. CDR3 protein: CASSYRYDRYYEQYF. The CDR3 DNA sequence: TGTGCCAGCAGTTACAGATACGACAGGTACTACGAGCAGTACTTC.

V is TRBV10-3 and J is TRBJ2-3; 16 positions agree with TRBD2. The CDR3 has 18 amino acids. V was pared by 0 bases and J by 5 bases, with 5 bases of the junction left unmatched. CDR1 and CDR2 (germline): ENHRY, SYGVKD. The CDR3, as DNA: TGTGCCATCAGTGAGTCGGGACTAGCGGGGGGGTCCGGAGATACGCAGTATTTT. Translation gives CAISESGLAGGSGDTQYF.

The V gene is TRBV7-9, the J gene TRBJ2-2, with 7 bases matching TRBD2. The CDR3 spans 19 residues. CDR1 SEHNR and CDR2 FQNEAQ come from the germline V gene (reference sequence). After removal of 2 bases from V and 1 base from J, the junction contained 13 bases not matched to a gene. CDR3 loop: CASSLFALAWRKNTGELFF. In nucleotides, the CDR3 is TGTGCCAGCAGCTTATTTGCACTAGCGTGGAGGAAGAACACCGGGGAGCTGTTTTTT.

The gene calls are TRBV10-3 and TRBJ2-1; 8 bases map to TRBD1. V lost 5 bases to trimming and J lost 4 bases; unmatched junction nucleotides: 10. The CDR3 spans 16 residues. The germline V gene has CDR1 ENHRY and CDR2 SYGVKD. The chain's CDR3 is CAISPGQGKPYNEQFF. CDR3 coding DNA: TGTGCCATCAGTCCCGGACAGGGTAAACCTTACAATGAGCAGTTCTTC.

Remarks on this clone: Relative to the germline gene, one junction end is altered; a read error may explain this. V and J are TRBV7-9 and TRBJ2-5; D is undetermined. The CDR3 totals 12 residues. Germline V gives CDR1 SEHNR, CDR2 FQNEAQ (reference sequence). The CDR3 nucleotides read TGTGCCAGCAGCTTAGCCTCGTTGCCCCAGAACTTC. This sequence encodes CASSLASLPQNF.

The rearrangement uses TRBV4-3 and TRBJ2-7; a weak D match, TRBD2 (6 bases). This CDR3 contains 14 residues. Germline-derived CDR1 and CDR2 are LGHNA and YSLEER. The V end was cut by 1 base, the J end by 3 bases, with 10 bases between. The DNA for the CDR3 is TGCGCCAGCAGCCAAGCGGAGGGTCGCTACGAGCAGTACTTC. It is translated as CASSQAEGRYEQYF.

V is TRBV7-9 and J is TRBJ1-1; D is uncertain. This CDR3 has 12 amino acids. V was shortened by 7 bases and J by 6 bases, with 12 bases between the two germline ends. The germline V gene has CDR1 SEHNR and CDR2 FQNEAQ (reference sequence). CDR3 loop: CASTSLGPEAFF. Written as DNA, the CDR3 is TGTGCCAGCACCTCCCTGGGCCCTGAAGCTTTCTTT.

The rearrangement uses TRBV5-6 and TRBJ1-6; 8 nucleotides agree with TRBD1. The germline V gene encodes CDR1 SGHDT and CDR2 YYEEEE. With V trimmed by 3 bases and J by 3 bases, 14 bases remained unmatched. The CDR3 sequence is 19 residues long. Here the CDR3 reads CASSSNPDRVIDYNSPLHF. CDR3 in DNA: TGTGCCAGCAGCTCGAACCCGGACAGGGTAATCGACTATAATTCACCCCTCCACTTT.

The CDR3 DNA follows: TGTGCCAGTATCCCCAACCCCTCGGGACTAGGCAATCAGCCCCAGCATTTT. Translating gives CASIPNPSGLGNQPQHF. This chain links TRBV19 with TRBJ1-5; possible D gene TRBD1, 5 bases. Germline CDR1 is LNHDA and CDR2 is SQIVND (reference sequence). The V and J ends lost 7 bases and 2 bases respectively, with 21 bases between them. The CDR3 contains 17 residues.

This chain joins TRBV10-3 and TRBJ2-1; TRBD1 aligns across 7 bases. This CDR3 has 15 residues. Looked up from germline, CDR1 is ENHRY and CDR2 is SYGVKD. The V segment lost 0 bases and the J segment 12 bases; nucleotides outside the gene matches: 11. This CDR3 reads CAISESTSARGLQFF. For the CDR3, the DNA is TGTGCCATCAGTGAGTCGACCTCGGCTAGGGGGCTGCAGTTCTTC.

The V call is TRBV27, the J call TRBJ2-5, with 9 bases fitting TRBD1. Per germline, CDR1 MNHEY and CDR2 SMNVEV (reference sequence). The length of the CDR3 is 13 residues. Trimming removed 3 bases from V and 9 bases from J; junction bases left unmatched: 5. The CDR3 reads CASSLGTGKAQYF. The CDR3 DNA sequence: TGTGCCAGCAGTTTGGGGACAGGGAAGGCCCAGTACTTC.